This TCR beta chain was obtained from a study of regulatory T cells in long-lasting Graves disease. The overall study: The term persistent Graves' disease signified upward of 5 years on antithyroid drugs with positive TSH receptor antibodies.

Trimming cost V 7 bases and J 4 bases; bases outside gene matches: 10. Per germline, CDR1 SNHLY and CDR2 FYNNEI. There are 15 residues in the CDR3. Findings of the study overall: It was in persistent disease that TRBV28, TRBJ1-2 and TRBJ2-5 were favored. Less diverse TCR repertoires were seen in persistent Graves' patients than in newly diagnosed ones. With some 2,500 shared public clonotypes, persistent patients exceeded new patients, who shared about a thousand.

In the case of this clonotype: What it binds is not known.

Time point specified: persistent/refractory GD, antithyroid drugs over 5 years with positive TRAb. The TCR library was prepared using RNA isolated from PBMCs. Arm-PCR with iRepertoire HTBI primers amplified the CDR3 regions for these TCR beta libraries. Each CDR3 protein is one row after TCRdb ran MiXCR on the multiplex PCR reads. The sample shows roughly 500,000 distinct CDR3 sequences, about 22% of them seen only once. The receptor was isolated from a female donor with Graves disease. The chain carries TRBV2 and TRBJ2-3; 8 bases are a match to TRBD2. Source: peripheral blood mononuclear cells (PBMCs), taken when the disease was refractory, from a patient treated with antithyroid drugs. The CDR3 reads CASKFREGRADTQYF. The CDR3 DNA is TGTGCCAGCAAGTTCCGGGAGGGCCGGGCAGATACGCAGTATTTT.